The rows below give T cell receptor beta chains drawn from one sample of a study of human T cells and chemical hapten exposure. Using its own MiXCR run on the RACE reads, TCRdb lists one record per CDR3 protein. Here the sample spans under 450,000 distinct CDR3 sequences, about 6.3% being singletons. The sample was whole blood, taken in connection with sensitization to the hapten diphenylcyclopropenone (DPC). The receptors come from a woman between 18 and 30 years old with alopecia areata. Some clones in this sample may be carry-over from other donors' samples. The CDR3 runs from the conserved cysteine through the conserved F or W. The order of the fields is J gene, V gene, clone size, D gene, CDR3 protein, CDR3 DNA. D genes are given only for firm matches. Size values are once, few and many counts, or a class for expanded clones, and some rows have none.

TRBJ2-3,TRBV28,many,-,CASSPPQLLPSTDTQYF,TGTGCCAGCAGCCCTCCCCAACTATTGCCTAGCACAGATACGCAGTATTTT
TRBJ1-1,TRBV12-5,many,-,CASASDLQGTEAFF,TGTGCTAGTGCTTCGGACCTCCAAGGCACTGAAGCTTTCTTT
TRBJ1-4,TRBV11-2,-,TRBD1,CASSPRARTGGAVEKLFF,TGTGCCAGCAGCCCCAGGGCGAGGACAGGGGGCGCAGTCGAAAAACTGTTTTTT
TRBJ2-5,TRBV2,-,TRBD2,CASRPRRGEAGARETQYF,TGTGCCAGCAGGCCTAGGAGGGGCGAAGCGGGGGCCCGAGAGACCCAGTACTTC
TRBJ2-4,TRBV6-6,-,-,CASSQALAKNIQYF,TGTGCCAGCAGTCAGGCTCTAGCCAAAAACATTCAGTACTTC
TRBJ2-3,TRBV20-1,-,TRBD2,CSARDLIGSGQRDTQYF,TGCAGTGCTAGAGATCTAATAGGTAGCGGGCAACGGGATACGCAGTATTTT
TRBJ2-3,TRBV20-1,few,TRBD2,CSASRDYPDTQYF,TGCAGTGCTTCCCGGGACTACCCAGATACGCAGTATTTT
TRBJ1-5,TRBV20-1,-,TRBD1,CSARHGTGGQPQHF,TGCAGTGCTAGACACGGGACAGGGGGCCAGCCCCAGCATTTT
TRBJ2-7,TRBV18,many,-,CASSPGQAPYEQYF,TGTGCCAGCTCACCCGGGCAGGCCCCCTACGAGCAGTACTTC
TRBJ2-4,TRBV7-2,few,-,CASSPGPNDRKYF,TGTGCCAGCAGCCCTGGGCCGAACGATAGGAAGTACTTC
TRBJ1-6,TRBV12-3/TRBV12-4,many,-,CASSPTHHNSPLHF,TGTGCCAGCAGTCCTACACATCATAATTCACCCCTCCACTTT
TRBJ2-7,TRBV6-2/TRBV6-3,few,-,CASASSKGLNAYEQYF,TGTGCCAGCGCCAGTAGCAAGGGTCTGAACGCCTACGAGCAGTACTTC
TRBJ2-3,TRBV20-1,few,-,CSAGSGASTDTQYF,TGCAGTGCTGGATCAGGGGCTAGCACAGATACGCAGTATTTT